Here is one T cell receptor (beta chain) with its context. As yet, its antigen is unknown. CDR1 is MNHNY and CDR2 is SVGAGI in the germline V gene (reference sequence). The CDR3 runs to 15 residues. Losses at the gene ends were 4 bases for V and 5 bases for J; bases not matched to a gene: 5. These data are taken from a study of cytotoxic CD8 clonotypes in ibrutinib-treated CLL. As for the study in general: Response was recorded as partial in some 25 patients and complete in 2; at median roughly 73 months, approximately 15 remained remitted and about twelve had progressed.

Study outcomes and limitations: Contraction or stability on treatment characterized the public clonotypes, which were uncommon. Clonality correlated strongly with circulating CD8+ T cells and exceeded age-matched healthy donors at baseline.

Sequencing was designed to attain a depth spanning 1 in 200,000 to 1 in 1 million T cells. Produced via immunoSEQ multiplex PCR; TCRdb's table is partial and in-frame only. The table shows 150,000 to 200,000 clones, with approximately 80% occurring only once. This clonotype was obtained from a human donor with chronic lymphocytic leukemia. The chain employs TRBV6-6 and TRBJ2-2; 9 positions agree with TRBD2. The sample in question was PBMCs, obtained after 12 months of ibrutinib treatment. The CDR3 loop is CASSFLAGDTGELFF. In nucleotides, the CDR3 is TGTGCCAGCAGTTTTTTAGCGGGAGATACCGGGGAGCTGTTTTTT.